This T cell receptor (beta chain) was recovered during a study of T cells after yellow fever vaccination. Study-level information: In the case of low-cell-number fractions, SMART-Seq v4 Ultra Low Input was used for preparation.

CDR1 is SGHAT, CDR2 FQNNGV, per germline. The CDR3 is made up of 13 amino acids. Trimming shortened V by 5 bases and J by 4 bases, and 11 bases separated the two germline ends. TCRdb reanalysed the 5' RACE reads using MiXCR and keeps one entry per CDR3 protein. The table includes approximately 450,000 distinct CDR3 sequences, about 17% detected once. This clonotype originated in a man between 18 and 35 years old who received the YFV17D yellow fever vaccine. Material: PBMCs, obtained before the yellow fever booster vaccination. V is TRBV11-2 and J is TRBJ2-5; D is undetermined. The CDR3 DNA reads TGTGCCAGCAGCCTACGATGGGGAGAGACCCAGTACTTC. It specifies CASSLRWGETQYF.